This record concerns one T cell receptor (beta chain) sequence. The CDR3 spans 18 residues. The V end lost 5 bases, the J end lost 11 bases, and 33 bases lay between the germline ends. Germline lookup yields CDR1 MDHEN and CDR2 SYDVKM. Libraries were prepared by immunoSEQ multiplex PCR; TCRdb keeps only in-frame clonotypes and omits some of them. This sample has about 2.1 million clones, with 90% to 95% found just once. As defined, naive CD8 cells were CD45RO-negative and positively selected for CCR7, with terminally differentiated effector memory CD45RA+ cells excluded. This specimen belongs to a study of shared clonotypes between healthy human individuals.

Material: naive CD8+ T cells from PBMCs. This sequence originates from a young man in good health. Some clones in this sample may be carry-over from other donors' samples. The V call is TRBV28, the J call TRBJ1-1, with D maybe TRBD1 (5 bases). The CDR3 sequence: CASSPNIIRAAGTAGAFF. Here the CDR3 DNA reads TGTGCCAGCAGTCCCAACATTATCCGGGCCGCAGGGACCGCAGGGGCTTTCTTT.